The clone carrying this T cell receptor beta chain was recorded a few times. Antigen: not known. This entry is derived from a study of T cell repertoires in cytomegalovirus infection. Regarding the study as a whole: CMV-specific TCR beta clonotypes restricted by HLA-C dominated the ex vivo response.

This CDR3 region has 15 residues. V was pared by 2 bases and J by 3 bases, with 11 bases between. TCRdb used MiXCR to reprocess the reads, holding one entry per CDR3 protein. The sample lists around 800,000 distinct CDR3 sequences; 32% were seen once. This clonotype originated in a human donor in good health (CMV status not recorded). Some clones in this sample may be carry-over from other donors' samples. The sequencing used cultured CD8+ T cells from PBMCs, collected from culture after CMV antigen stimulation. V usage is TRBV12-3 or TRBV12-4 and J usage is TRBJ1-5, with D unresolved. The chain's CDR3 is CASSLSGRVNQPQHF. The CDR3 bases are TGTGCCAGCAGTTTAAGCGGGAGGGTCAATCAGCCCCAGCATTTT.